The next 26 T cell receptor beta chains were all read from a single sample in a study of blood T cell repertoires in COVID-19. Sequenced by immunoSEQ multiplex PCR; TCRdb stores in-frame clones only, minus some. In the table there are 90,000 to 120,000 clones, around four fifths of which are singletons. Sequenced material: peripheral blood. The origin of the receptors is a man between 60 and 70 years old with acute or convalescent COVID-19.

This clone came up once. This chain links TRBV11-3 with TRBJ1-2, with a weak D call TRBD1 (5 bases). V lost 2 bases, J lost 4 bases, and 11 bases lay in between. The CDR3 length is 14 residues. Germline V gene data show CDR1 as SGHNT and CDR2 as YENEEA. The CDR3 loop reads CASSLQRDSYGYTF. The CDR3 DNA reads TGTGCCAGCAGCTTACAGCGAGACAGCTATGGCTACACCTTC.

This chain links TRBV10-3 with TRBJ1-5; 12 bases are a match to TRBD1. Germline CDR1 ENHRY, CDR2 SYGVKD. V shed 10 bases, J shed 7 bases, and the junction held 8 bases outside the gene matches. This CDR3 region has 14 residues. Written as DNA, the CDR3 is TGTGCCACCAGGGACAGGGGGCTGAGCCAGCCCCAGCATTTT. Its translation: CATRDRGLSQPQHF.

V and J are TRBV11-3 and TRBJ2-1; no definite D call. The CDR3 extends over 14 amino acids. V lost 5 bases to trimming and J lost 7 bases, with 15 bases between them. Germline CDR1 SGHNT, CDR2 YENEEA. The CDR3 spells CASSNGLSVNEQFF. CDR3 nucleotides: TGTGCCAGCAGCAATGGCCTGTCAGTGAATGAGCAGTTCTTC.

The rearrangement uses TRBV5-6 and TRBJ2-3, with TRBD2 as a possible D gene (5 bases). The CDR3 runs 10 residues. V was trimmed by 7 bases and J by 15 bases, leaving 15 bases between them. Germline V gives CDR1 SGHDT, CDR2 YYEEEE. The CDR3: CASGLGKIYF. The DNA of the CDR3 is TGTGCCAGCGGACTGGGGAAGATATATTTT. Looking up the rest from reference TRBV5-6 and TRBJ2-3 gives the full variable domain: DAGVTQSPTHLIKTRGQQVTLRCSPKSGHDTVSWYQQALGQGPQFIFQYYEEEERQRGNFPDRFSGHQFPNYSSELNVNALLLGDSALYLCASGLGKIYFGPGTRLTVL.

This chain links TRBV5-5 with TRBJ2-1; D call uncertain. Germline V gene sequence: CDR1 SGHKS, CDR2 YYEKEE (reference sequence). CDR3 size: 16 residues. The V end lost 0 bases, the J end lost 0 bases, and 10 bases lay between the germline ends. CDR3: CASSLGPGSSYNEQFF. CDR3 nucleotide sequence: TGTGCCAGCAGCTTGGGCCCGGGTAGCTCCTACAATGAGCAGTTCTTC.

The CDR3 DNA reads as TGTGCCAGCTCACCACCGGGTGGGGGGGGCTTGGATGAGCAGTACTTC. This translates into CASSPPGGGGLDEQYF. The rearrangement uses TRBV18 and TRBJ2-7; D might be TRBD2 (7 bases). The CDR3 sequence is 16 residues long. Trimming cost V 0 bases and J 7 bases, with 19 bases left between them. CDR1 is KGHSH, CDR2 LQKENI, per germline.

The chain joins TRBV18 to TRBJ2-5, with D perhaps matching TRBD2 (6 bases). The CDR3 sequence is 14 residues long. From germline, CDR1 is KGHSH and CDR2 LQKENI. Trimming cost V 6 bases and J 3 bases, with 14 bases left between them. The CDR3 DNA is TGTGCCAGCTCTACGCCGGGAGCAAAAGAGACCCAGTACTTC. Translating gives CASSTPGAKETQYF.

This sequence joins TRBV11-2 and TRBJ1-2; 7 positions agree with TRBD1. The CDR3 has 13 residues. Germline CDR1 is SGHAT and CDR2 is FQNNGV. V lost 0 bases to trimming and J lost 8 bases; unmatched junction nucleotides: 3. DNA for the CDR3: TGTGCCAGCAGCTTAGATCAGGGGGTCGGCTACACCTTC. Protein product: CASSLDQGVGYTF.

The gene calls are TRBV4-2 and TRBJ2-5; 8 bases are shared with TRBD2. The CDR3 covers 16 residues. The V gene end was trimmed by 4 bases and the J gene end by 2 bases; junction bases not matched to a gene: 9. Germline-derived CDR1 and CDR2 are LGHNA and YNFKEQ. The CDR3 is CASSPTSGLEQETQYF. CDR3 DNA sequence: TGTGCCAGCAGCCCAACTTCGGGACTAGAACAAGAGACCCAGTACTTC.

The gene calls are TRBV11-2 and TRBJ1-3; D is possibly TRBD1 (5 bases). CDR3 length: 16 residues. With 5 bases removed from V and 0 bases from J, the gap between germline ends came to 14 bases. The germline V gene has CDR1 SGHAT and CDR2 FQNNGV. CDR3 sequence reads: CASSTGGLGSGNTIYF. The CDR3 nucleotides are TGTGCCAGCAGCACAGGCGGATTGGGCTCTGGAAACACCATATATTTT.

The rearrangement uses TRBV2 and TRBJ1-5, with a possible D match to TRBD1 (5 bases). The germline gives CDR1 SNHLY, CDR2 FYNNEI. Deletions cut 7 bases from V and 0 bases from J, with 10 bases between. This CDR3 contains 14 residues. CDR3 coding DNA: TGTGCCAGCAAAGGGGTCTATAGCAATCAGCCCCAGCATTTT. Protein product: CASKGVYSNQPQHF.

V is TRBV27 and J is TRBJ1-1; TRBD1 aligns across 8 bases. CDR3 length: 14 amino acids. From germline, CDR1 is MNHEY and CDR2 SMNVEV (reference sequence). V lost 6 bases to trimming and J lost 6 bases; unmatched junction nucleotides: 9. The CDR3 nucleotides read TGTGCCAGCAGCCATGGACAGGGTTTCGCTGAAGCTTTCTTT. This codes for CASSHGQGFAEAFF.

Only a few counts were recorded for this clone. V is TRBV5-1 and J is TRBJ2-7; 10 nucleotides agree with TRBD1. The CDR3 extends over 14 amino acids. CDR1 is SGHRS and CDR2 is YFSETQ in the germline V gene. After removal of 4 bases from V and 9 bases from J, the junction contained 10 bases not matched to a gene. The CDR3 region has the DNA TGCGCCAGCAGCGAGGGACAGGGGCCGCTTGTGCAGTACTTC. It encodes CASSEGQGPLVQYF.

The V and J genes are TRBV6-5 and TRBJ2-1, with TRBD2 matching over 7 bases. The germline V gene has CDR1 MNHEY and CDR2 SVGAGI. J gave up 4 bases and V 5 bases, and 8 bases lay outside the gene matches. The CDR3 totals 15 residues. CDR3 sequence: CASSPGGGLYNEQFF. The CDR3, as DNA: TGTGCCAGCAGTCCAGGTGGGGGACTATACAATGAGCAGTTCTTC.

V and J are TRBV7-2 and TRBJ1-5; possible D gene TRBD1, 6 bases. The CDR3 consists of 15 residues. The germline V and J ends were trimmed by 1 base and 1 base, with 8 bases remaining between them. CDR1 is SGHTA, CDR2 FQGNSA, per germline. CDR3 region: CASSLGGRSNQPQHF. The CDR3 nucleotides are TGTGCCAGCAGCTTAGGGGGGCGGAGCAATCAGCCCCAGCATTTT.

The rearrangement joins TRBV9 to TRBJ2-5, with 11 bases fitting TRBD2. CDR3 length equals 20 residues. Trimming took 0 bases from V and 2 from J; bases not matched to a gene: 15. Per germline, CDR1 SGDLS and CDR2 YYNGEE. The CDR3 bases are TGTGCCAGCAGCGTAGGGAATAGCGGGAGGGGTCAGGGGCTTCAAGAGACCCAGTACTTC. Its protein product is CASSVGNSGRGQGLQETQYF.

This clone was seen more than once but under ten times. CDR3 sequence: CASSLTGDSNQPQHF. The DNA of the CDR3 is TGCGCCAGCAGCTTAACAGGGGATAGCAATCAGCCCCAGCATTTT. V and J are TRBV5-1 and TRBJ1-5, with 7 nucleotides matching TRBD1. There are 15 residues in the CDR3. J lost 0 bases, V lost 2 bases, and 2 bases had no gene match. Germline V gene lookup returns CDR1 SGHRS and CDR2 YFSETQ.

The chain recombines TRBV28 with TRBJ1-4, with TRBD1 matching over 7 bases. The trim removed 7 bases at V and 10 bases at J, leaving 6 bases unmatched. CDR3 length equals 12 residues. In germline, CDR1 is MDHEN, CDR2 SYDVKM. For the CDR3, the DNA is TGTGCCAGCAACCGACAGGGACTAAAACTGTTTTTT. This translates into CASNRQGLKLFF.

This chain joins TRBV3-1 (or the pseudogene TRBV3-2) and TRBJ2-7; TRBD2 matches at 7 bases. CDR3 size: 16 residues. With 4 bases clipped from V and 2 bases from J, the junction kept 11 bases outside the gene matches. CDR1 and CDR2 from the germline V gene are LGHDT and YNNKEL (reference sequence). The CDR3 region is CASSLQTRSGAYEQYF. The CDR3 DNA reads as TGTGCCAGCAGCCTACAGACCCGAAGCGGGGCCTACGAGCAGTACTTC.

This clone was observed once. The rearrangement joins TRBV18 to TRBJ1-6; maybe TRBD1 (5 bases). Trimming stripped 2 bases from V and 9 bases from J, with 17 bases between. The length of the CDR3 is 16 residues. Germline V gene lookup returns CDR1 KGHSH and CDR2 LQKENI. CDR3 bases: TGTGCCAGCTCACCAAGGGAGGTAGGGGATGGTTCACCCCTCCACTTT. It translates to CASSPREVGDGSPLHF.

This rearrangement joins TRBV21-1 to TRBJ1-6; TRBD1, as called in the table, went unchecked against the DNA. TRBV21-1 represents a pseudogene. The CDR3 runs 15 residues. The CDR3: CASSSNRGVNSPLHF. The CDR3 DNA is TGTGCCAGCAGCTCAAACAGGGGAGTTAATTCACCCCTCCACTTT.

This chain connects TRBV28 to TRBJ2-3, with 11 bases lining up with TRBD2. V lost 6 bases to trimming and J lost 14 bases; unmatched junction nucleotides: 13. Germline CDR1 and CDR2: MDHEN and SYDVKM. The CDR3 is 14 amino acids. CDR3 loop: CASRPGQRTSGLYF. In DNA, the CDR3 is TGTGCCAGCAGGCCGGGACAACGGACTAGCGGGCTGTATTTT.

V and J are TRBV28 and TRBJ1-1, with TRBD1 identical over 8 bases. V dropped 6 bases and J dropped 10; count of bases not matched to a gene: 13. Germline V gene sequence: CDR1 MDHEN, CDR2 SYDVKM. This CDR3 has 14 residues. This chain's CDR3 is CASSPPGQVARAFF. The CDR3 coding sequence is TGTGCCAGCAGCCCCCCGGGACAGGTTGCTCGAGCTTTCTTT.

This clone was observed a handful of times. The chain uses TRBV28 and TRBJ1-5; D call uncertain. V was shortened by 3 bases and J by 2 bases, with 14 bases between the two germline ends. This CDR3 has 16 residues. In germline, CDR1 is MDHEN, CDR2 SYDVKM. The CDR3 sequence: CASSFSRPYGNQPQHF. The CDR3 DNA reads as TGTGCCAGCAGTTTTTCTCGTCCCTATGGCAATCAGCCCCAGCATTTT. Based on the CDR3 plus reference TRBV28 and TRBJ1-5, the full variable domain is DVKVTQSSRYLVKRTGEKVFLECVQDMDHENMFWYRQDPGLGLRLIYFSYDVKMKEKGDIPEGYSVSREKKERFSLILESASTNQTSMYLCASSFSRPYGNQPQHFGDGTRLSIL.

The chain employs TRBV4-1 and TRBJ2-7; D is possibly TRBD2 (6 bases). Trimming cost V 4 bases and J 1 base, with 20 bases left between them. CDR3 length equals 17 residues. The germline gives CDR1 MGHRA, CDR2 YSYEKL. CDR3 DNA sequence: TGCGCCAGCAGCCCCCTAGGGGCAAGGAGGGGTTCCTACGAGCAGTACTTC. Its protein product is CASSPLGARRGSYEQYF.

Regarding this clone: The CDR3 does not end in the conserved phenylalanine or tryptophan, so this is likely a read error. It is unclear where the CDR3 begins or ends on the DNA, so no DNA is shown, and the CDR3 is as TCRdb lists it. The V gene is TRBV2, the J gene TRBJ2-7; TRBD2, the table's D call, lacks a check against the DNA. The germline V gene encodes CDR1 SNHLY and CDR2 FYNNEI. The CDR3 adds up to 12 amino acids, both ends counted. The CDR3 loop reads CASSPGLAGGPT.